The T cell receptor (beta chain) described here comes from a study of T cells in Graves' hyperthyroidism and ophthalmopathy. Patients were excluded for uncontrolled infection, other autoimmune disease, pregnancy or lactation. CDR1 is KGHDR and CDR2 is SFDVKD in the germline V gene. Trimming left V 9 bases short and J 2 bases short, with 16 bases between. The CDR3 spans 16 residues. Amplification targeted TCR beta CDR3 regions from RNA transcripts. When the TCR CDR3 underwent first-round RT-PCR, the HTBI primer set was used. MiXCR was run by TCRdb on the multiplex PCR reads, yielding one entry per CDR3 protein. The sample includes about 840,000 distinct CDR3 sequences, 38% of them seen just once.

The sequenced sample was blood. The TCR originated in a man aged 18 to 29 with Graves' hyperthyroidism. The chain recombines TRBV24-1 with TRBJ2-6; the D gene is possibly TRBD1 (7 bases). The CDR3 DNA follows: TGTGCCACCGCGGGACAGACCTCCCCTGGGGCCAACGTCCTGACTTTC. Protein: CATAGQTSPGANVLTF.